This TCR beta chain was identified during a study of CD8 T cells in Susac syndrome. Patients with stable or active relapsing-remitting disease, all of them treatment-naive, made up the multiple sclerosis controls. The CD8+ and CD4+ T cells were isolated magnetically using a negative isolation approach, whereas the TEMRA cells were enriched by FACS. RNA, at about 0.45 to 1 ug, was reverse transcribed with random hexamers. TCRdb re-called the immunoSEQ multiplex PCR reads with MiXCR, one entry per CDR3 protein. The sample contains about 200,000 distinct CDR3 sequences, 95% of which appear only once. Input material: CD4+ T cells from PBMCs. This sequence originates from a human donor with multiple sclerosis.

The CDR3 sequence: CASSFVGNIQYF. CDR3 bases: TGTGCCAGCAGCTTTGTGGGAAACATTCAGTACTTC. This chain joins TRBV7-9 and TRBJ2-4, with no clear D. CDR1 is SEHNR and CDR2 is FQNEAQ in the germline V gene (reference sequence). With 3 bases removed from V and 6 bases from J, the gap between germline ends came to 6 bases. The CDR3 contains 12 residues.